The rows below give T cell receptor beta chains drawn from one sample of a study of T cell responses to AZD1222 COVID-19 vaccine. Produced via immunoSEQ multiplex PCR; TCRdb's table is partial and in-frame only. The sample records fewer than 200,000 clones, around 94% being singletons. The sequencing here drew on peripheral blood, taken on day 0 of AZD1222 vaccination. The receptors were sampled from an adult in good health. The CDR3 runs from the conserved cysteine through the conserved F or W. The D gene is left open where the match is weak. Size is omitted from some rows. Given values are once, few, many or a class for expanded clones.

D gene: -
V gene: TRBV5-1
J gene: TRBJ2-1
CDR3 length: 12
clone size: -
CDR3 protein: CASSLGHNEQFF
CDR3 DNA: TGCGCCAGCAGCCTGGGGCACAATGAGCAGTTCTTC

D gene: TRBD1
V gene: TRBV7-9
J gene: TRBJ1-1
CDR3 length: 15
clone size: -
CDR3 protein: CASSLDRSSRTEAFF
CDR3 DNA: TGTGCCAGCAGCTTGGACAGGTCGTCGCGTACTGAAGCTTTCTTT

D gene: -
V gene: TRBV18
J gene: TRBJ1-2
CDR3 length: 16
clone size: -
CDR3 protein: CASSPIQEIASYGYTF
CDR3 DNA: TGTGCCAGCTCACCAATACAGGAAATCGCCTCCTATGGCTACACCTTC

D gene: TRBD1
V gene: TRBV7-2
J gene: TRBJ2-2
CDR3 length: 16
clone size: -
CDR3 protein: CASSRTRTGSTGELFF
CDR3 DNA: TGTGCCAGCAGTCGCACTAGGACAGGGAGCACCGGGGAGCTGTTTTTT

D gene: -
V gene: TRBV21-1
J gene: TRBJ1-5
CDR3 length: 13
clone size: -
CDR3 protein: CASSTQGNQPQHF
CDR3 DNA: TGTGCCAGCAGTACACAGGGGAATCAGCCCCAGCATTTT

D gene: TRBD1
V gene: TRBV28
J gene: TRBJ1-2
CDR3 length: 15
clone size: once
CDR3 protein: CASMGQGEVNYGYTF
CDR3 DNA: TGTGCCAGCATGGGACAGGGGGAGGTTAACTATGGCTACACCTTC

D gene: -
V gene: TRBV3-1/TRBV3-2
J gene: TRBJ1-2
CDR3 length: 14
clone size: once
CDR3 protein: CASSQLDGVYGYTF
CDR3 DNA: TGTGCCAGCAGCCAGTTGGACGGAGTTTATGGCTACACCTTC

D gene: -
V gene: TRBV10-3
J gene: TRBJ2-3
CDR3 length: 15
clone size: -
CDR3 protein: CAISEGAKSTDTQYF
CDR3 DNA: TGTGCCATCAGTGAGGGCGCCAAGAGCACAGATACGCAGTATTTT

D gene: -
V gene: TRBV7-8
J gene: TRBJ2-1
CDR3 length: 15
clone size: -
CDR3 protein: CASTLGVSSYNEQFF
CDR3 DNA: TGTGCCAGCACACTGGGGGTTTCCTCCTACAATGAGCAGTTCTTC

D gene: -
V gene: TRBV18
J gene: TRBJ1-4
CDR3 length: 15
clone size: -
CDR3 protein: CASSNTGQRNEKLFF
CDR3 DNA: TGTGCCAGCTCAAATACGGGACAACGCAATGAAAAACTGTTTTTT

D gene: TRBD2
V gene: TRBV7-9
J gene: TRBJ2-7
CDR3 length: 13
clone size: -
CDR3 protein: CASRILASDEQYF
CDR3 DNA: TGTGCCAGCAGGATACTAGCGTCAGACGAGCAGTACTTC

D gene: -
V gene: TRBV29-1
J gene: TRBJ2-7
CDR3 length: 12
clone size: -
CDR3 protein: CSVASGSYEQYF
CDR3 DNA: TGCAGCGTTGCTTCTGGGTCCTACGAGCAGTACTTC

D gene: TRBD1
V gene: TRBV29-1
J gene: TRBJ1-2
CDR3 length: 12
clone size: -
CDR3 protein: CSVHRGNYGYTF
CDR3 DNA: TGCAGCGTCCACAGGGGTAACTATGGCTACACCTTC

D gene: -
V gene: TRBV5-8
J gene: TRBJ2-5
CDR3 length: 13
clone size: -
CDR3 protein: CASSFYQKETQYF
CDR3 DNA: TGTGCCAGCAGCTTTTACCAAAAAGAGACCCAGTACTTC

D gene: -
V gene: TRBV12-3/TRBV12-4
J gene: TRBJ1-2
CDR3 length: 13
clone size: few
CDR3 protein: CASSLDGNYGYTF
CDR3 DNA: TGTGCCAGCAGTTTAGATGGCAACTATGGCTACACCTTC

D gene: TRBD2
V gene: TRBV6-5
J gene: TRBJ2-7
CDR3 length: 12
clone size: -
CDR3 protein: CASRGGLGEQYF
CDR3 DNA: TGTGCCAGCAGGGGGGGACTAGGAGAGCAGTACTTC

D gene: -
V gene: TRBV27
J gene: TRBJ1-1
CDR3 length: 15
clone size: -
CDR3 protein: CASSSPGHGRSEAFF
CDR3 DNA: TGTGCCAGCAGTTCCCCGGGACACGGCCGTTCGGAAGCTTTCTTT

D gene: -
V gene: TRBV19
J gene: TRBJ1-1
CDR3 length: 12
clone size: -
CDR3 protein: CAIRGAGVEAFF
CDR3 DNA: TGTGCCATTCGGGGGGCAGGGGTTGAAGCTTTCTTT

D gene: TRBD1
V gene: TRBV6-5
J gene: TRBJ1-5
CDR3 length: 14
clone size: -
CDR3 protein: CASSLTGGNQPQHF
CDR3 DNA: TGTGCCAGCAGTCTAACAGGGGGCAATCAGCCCCAGCATTTT

D gene: -
V gene: TRBV7-9
J gene: TRBJ2-2
CDR3 length: 12
clone size: -
CDR3 protein: CASGANTGELFF
CDR3 DNA: TGTGCCAGCGGGGCGAACACCGGGGAGCTGTTTTTT

D gene: -
V gene: TRBV5-1
J gene: TRBJ1-1
CDR3 length: 15
clone size: -
CDR3 protein: CASSMTGVSNTEAFF
CDR3 DNA: TGCGCCAGCAGCATGACGGGGGTTTCGAACACTGAAGCTTTCTTT

D gene: -
V gene: TRBV19
J gene: TRBJ1-1
CDR3 length: 14
clone size: -
CDR3 protein: CASSFGQRNTEAFF
CDR3 DNA: TGTGCCAGTAGTTTCGGACAGAGGAACACTGAAGCTTTCTTT

D gene: -
V gene: TRBV11-2
J gene: TRBJ2-7
CDR3 length: 14
clone size: -
CDR3 protein: CASSLDLRGNEQYF
CDR3 DNA: TGTGCCAGCAGCTTAGATTTGAGGGGCAACGAGCAGTACTTC

D gene: -
V gene: TRBV5-1
J gene: TRBJ2-5
CDR3 length: 13
clone size: -
CDR3 protein: CASSLVRVETQYF
CDR3 DNA: TGCGCCAGCAGCTTGGTGCGGGTAGAGACCCAGTACTTC

D gene: TRBD2
V gene: TRBV27
J gene: TRBJ2-7
CDR3 length: 15
clone size: -
CDR3 protein: CASSLSGGSDYEQYF
CDR3 DNA: TGTGCCAGCAGTTTATCAGGCGGGAGTGATTACGAGCAGTACTTC

D gene: -
V gene: TRBV3-1/TRBV3-2
J gene: TRBJ1-1
CDR3 length: 15
clone size: -
CDR3 protein: CASSPRGGSGGEAFF
CDR3 DNA: TGTGCCAGCAGCCCGAGAGGAGGGTCTGGTGGTGAAGCTTTCTTT

D gene: -
V gene: TRBV27
J gene: TRBJ1-1
CDR3 length: 13
clone size: -
CDR3 protein: CASSSILNTEAFF
CDR3 DNA: TGTGCCAGCAGTTCCATTCTGAACACTGAAGCCTTCTTT

D gene: -
V gene: TRBV28
J gene: TRBJ2-1
CDR3 length: 15
clone size: -
CDR3 protein: CASSLRGGSYNEQFF
CDR3 DNA: TGTGCCAGCAGTTTGAGGGGGGGTTCCTACAATGAGCAGTTCTTC

D gene: -
V gene: TRBV7-9
J gene: TRBJ1-3
CDR3 length: 15
clone size: -
CDR3 protein: CASSLDLSPGNTIYF
CDR3 DNA: TGTGCCAGCAGCTTAGACTTGTCCCCTGGAAACACCATATATTTT

D gene: -
V gene: TRBV19
J gene: TRBJ2-7
CDR3 length: 17
clone size: -
CDR3 protein: CASSIDGWRGPTYEQYF
CDR3 DNA: TGTGCCAGTAGTATAGATGGTTGGCGGGGGCCCACCTACGAGCAGTACTTC

D gene: TRBD1
V gene: TRBV29-1
J gene: TRBJ1-1
CDR3 length: 12
clone size: -
CDR3 protein: CSVGRQGAVAFF
CDR3 DNA: TGCAGCGTTGGTAGGCAGGGGGCAGTCGCTTTCTTT

D gene: TRBD2
V gene: TRBV7-3
J gene: TRBJ2-1
CDR3 length: 15
clone size: -
CDR3 protein: CASSLIAGGPNEQFF
CDR3 DNA: TGTGCCAGCAGCTTAATAGCGGGGGGGCCCAATGAGCAGTTCTTC

D gene: -
V gene: TRBV7-2
J gene: TRBJ1-4
CDR3 length: 12
clone size: -
CDR3 protein: CASSPGHGKLFF
CDR3 DNA: TGTGCCAGCAGCCCAGGTCACGGAAAACTGTTTTTT

D gene: -
V gene: TRBV2
J gene: TRBJ1-4
CDR3 length: 13
clone size: -
CDR3 protein: CAGSGRANEKLFF
CDR3 DNA: TGTGCCGGCTCAGGGAGAGCTAATGAAAAACTGTTTTTT

D gene: TRBD2
V gene: TRBV6-6
J gene: TRBJ2-1
CDR3 length: 16
clone size: -
CDR3 protein: CASSPGTSGRIYEQFF
CDR3 DNA: TGTGCCAGCAGTCCCGGGACTAGCGGGAGAATCTATGAGCAGTTCTTC

D gene: -
V gene: TRBV18
J gene: TRBJ2-7
CDR3 length: 13
clone size: -
CDR3 protein: CASSPIGRGEQYF
CDR3 DNA: TGTGCCAGCTCACCAATTGGGAGGGGGGAGCAGTACTTC

D gene: TRBD1
V gene: TRBV4-1
J gene: TRBJ1-1
CDR3 length: 18
clone size: -
CDR3 protein: CASSLQGALVRKGTEAFF
CDR3 DNA: TGCGCCAGCAGCCTGCAGGGGGCGCTTGTCAGGAAGGGGACTGAAGCTTTCTTT

D gene: TRBD2
V gene: TRBV2
J gene: TRBJ2-7
CDR3 length: 14
clone size: -
CDR3 protein: CATRSPSGSAEQYF
CDR3 DNA: TGTGCCACCCGCTCGCCTAGCGGGAGCGCCGAGCAGTACTTC

D gene: -
V gene: TRBV6-2/TRBV6-3
J gene: TRBJ1-2
CDR3 length: 14
clone size: few
CDR3 protein: CASSLAGSSYGYTF
CDR3 DNA: TGTGCCAGCAGTCTCGCCGGCTCGAGCTATGGCTACACCTTC

D gene: -
V gene: TRBV7-3
J gene: TRBJ2-2
CDR3 length: 14
clone size: -
CDR3 protein: CASSLVTFTGELFF
CDR3 DNA: TGTGCCAGCAGCTTGGTGACTTTCACCGGGGAGCTGTTTTTT

D gene: -
V gene: TRBV19
J gene: TRBJ1-2
CDR3 length: 12
clone size: -
CDR3 protein: CASSMGTYGYTF
CDR3 DNA: TGTGCCAGTAGTATGGGGACGTATGGCTACACCTTC

D gene: -
V gene: TRBV6-6
J gene: TRBJ2-1
CDR3 length: 21
clone size: few
CDR3 protein: CASSPYLTGRILKGSYNEQFF
CDR3 DNA: TGTGCCAGCAGCCCCTACTTGACAGGCCGGATTTTAAAAGGCTCCTACAATGAGCAGTTCTTC

D gene: -
V gene: TRBV11-2
J gene: TRBJ2-7
CDR3 length: 13
clone size: -
CDR3 protein: CASSLGLGSEQYF
CDR3 DNA: TGTGCCAGCAGCTTAGGTCTGGGGAGCGAGCAGTACTTC

D gene: -
V gene: TRBV7-9
J gene: TRBJ1-4
CDR3 length: 15
clone size: -
CDR3 protein: CASSLDRGKNEKLFF
CDR3 DNA: TGTGCCAGCAGCTTAGACAGAGGGAAAAATGAAAAACTGTTTTTT

D gene: -
V gene: TRBV19
J gene: TRBJ2-1
CDR3 length: 14
clone size: -
CDR3 protein: CASSEQSSYNEQFF
CDR3 DNA: TGTGCCAGTAGCGAACAGAGCTCCTACAATGAGCAGTTCTTC

D gene: -
V gene: TRBV5-8
J gene: TRBJ2-1
CDR3 length: 16
clone size: once
CDR3 protein: CASSLALMGPNDEQFF
CDR3 DNA: TGTGCCAGCAGCTTGGCCTTGATGGGGCCGAACGATGAGCAGTTCTTC